This T cell receptor beta chain was identified during a study of T cells in Graves' hyperthyroidism and ophthalmopathy. Regarding the study as a whole: Model predictions of ophthalmopathy came a median 6.5 months before onset. A 13 V-J model separated ophthalmopathy from stable hyperthyroidism.

Diagnoses rested on clinical symptoms, serum thyroxine and TRAb, thyroid ultrasound and orbital computed tomography. J lost 1 base, V lost 4 bases, and 15 bases had no gene match. The germline V gene encodes CDR1 LGHNA and CDR2 YSLEER. This CDR3 has 19 residues. The TCR beta CDR3 regions underwent amplification using RNA transcripts as the source. Researchers ran a first-round RT-PCR on the TCR CDR3 using the HTBI primer set. MiXCR, run by TCRdb on the multiplex PCR reads, gives a single entry per CDR3 protein. The repertoire has about 610,000 distinct CDR3 sequences, around 46% of them found once; the top ten carry around 8%. This clonotype turned up a few times. Its matching antigen is unknown.

This TCR derives from a woman younger than 30 with Graves' hyperthyroidism. V is TRBV4-3 and J is TRBJ1-5; 8 nucleotides agree with TRBD1. What was sequenced was peripheral blood or thyroid tissue (not recorded which). CDR3: CASSPALIAGGASNQPQHF. CDR3 nucleotide sequence: TGCGCCAGCAGCCCAGCGCTTATAGCAGGGGGCGCGAGCAATCAGCCCCAGCATTTT.